This T cell receptor beta chain was captured in a study of shared clonotypes between healthy human individuals. CD45RO negativity and positive selection for CCR7 defined naive CD8 cells, a population that excluded terminally differentiated effector memory CD45RA+ cells. Among the donors, all were Caucasian adults who lived in Nashville, Tennessee. The CDR3 totals 17 residues. J was trimmed by 3 bases and V by 2 bases; bases with no gene match: 10. CDR1 SEHNR and CDR2 FQNEAQ come from the germline V gene (reference sequence). As regards this clone: Its antigen is not identified.

Sorted-subset replicate PCR reactions contained 150 to 200 ng DNA, corresponding to some 30,000 T cell genomes. TCRdb keeps only in-frame clones here, not all; method: immunoSEQ multiplex PCR. Here the sample spans around 2,000,000 clones, about 95% being singletons. Study conclusions and caveats: The study found lower generation probabilities in non-shared clonotypes than in those shared by all four donors. Between four donors, naive CD4 clonotypes were shared at a level of about 5%.

The rearrangement uses TRBV7-9 and TRBJ2-7; 10 nucleotides line up with TRBD2. The source material was naive CD8+ T cells sorted from blood. This clonotype originated in a man younger than 30 in good health. CDR3 DNA sequence: TGTGCCAGCAGCTTAACGTATGAACTAGCGGGAAGCTACGAGCAGTACTTC. It specifies CASSLTYELAGSYEQYF.